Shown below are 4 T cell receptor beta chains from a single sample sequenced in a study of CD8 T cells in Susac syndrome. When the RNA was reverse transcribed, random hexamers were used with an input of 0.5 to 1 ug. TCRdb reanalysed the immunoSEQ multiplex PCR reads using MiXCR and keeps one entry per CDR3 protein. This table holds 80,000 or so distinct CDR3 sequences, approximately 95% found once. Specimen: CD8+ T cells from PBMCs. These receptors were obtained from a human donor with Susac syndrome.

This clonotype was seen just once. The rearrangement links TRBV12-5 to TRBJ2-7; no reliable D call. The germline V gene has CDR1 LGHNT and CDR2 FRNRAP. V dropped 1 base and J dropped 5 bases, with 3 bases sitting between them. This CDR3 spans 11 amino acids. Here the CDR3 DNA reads TGTGCTAGTGGTTTGGGGCACGAGCAGTACTTC. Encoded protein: CASGLGHEQYF.

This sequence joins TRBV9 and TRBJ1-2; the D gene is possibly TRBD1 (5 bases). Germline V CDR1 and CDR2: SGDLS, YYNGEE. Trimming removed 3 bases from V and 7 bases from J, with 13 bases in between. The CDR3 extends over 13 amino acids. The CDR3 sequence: CASSGGTAFGYTF. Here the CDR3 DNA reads TGTGCCAGCAGCGGGGGGACGGCGTTTGGCTACACCTTC.

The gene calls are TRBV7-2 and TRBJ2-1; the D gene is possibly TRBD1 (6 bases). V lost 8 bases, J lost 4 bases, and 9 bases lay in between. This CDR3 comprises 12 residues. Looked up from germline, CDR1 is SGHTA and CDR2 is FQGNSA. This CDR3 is CASGTTYNEQFF. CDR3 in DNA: TGTGCCAGCGGGACAACTTACAATGAGCAGTTCTTC.

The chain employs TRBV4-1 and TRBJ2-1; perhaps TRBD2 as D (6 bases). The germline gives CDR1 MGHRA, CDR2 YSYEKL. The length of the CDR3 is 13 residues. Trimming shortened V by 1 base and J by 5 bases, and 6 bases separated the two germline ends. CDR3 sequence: CASSQGGDNEQFF. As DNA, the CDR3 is TGCGCCAGCAGCCAAGGCGGGGACAATGAGCAGTTCTTC.